This T cell receptor (beta chain) was recovered during a study of T cell responses to AZD1222 COVID-19 vaccine. Study results and limitations: Spike-spanning, vaccine-associated CD4 TCRs were dominant at 160-218 and 743-854. The reported proportion of spike-specific TCRs targeting unmutated variant regions was nearly half. Clonal diversity was possibly underestimated, and white British individuals and females predominated among donors.

Details on this clone: The antigen is unknown.

Assay used: immunoSEQ multiplex PCR; TCRdb lists only in-frame clones, some missing. Of about 93,000 clones in the sample, over 85% were seen once. This CDR3 region has 14 residues. Germline CDR1 and CDR2: SGHRS and YFSETQ. V was trimmed by 9 bases and J by 10 bases, leaving 20 bases between them. The chain is built from TRBV5-1 and TRBJ1-6; D remains ambiguous. The TCR originated in an adult in good health. Sequenced material: peripheral blood, taken on day 0 of MenACWY control vaccination. The CDR3 nucleotides read TGCGCCACCAAGTCCGGGCCCACGGAGTCACCCCTCCACTTT. Its protein product is CATKSGPTESPLHF.